The subject of this entry is one T cell receptor beta chain. The data were taken from a study of CD8+ T cells in alopecia areata. The CDR3 is 16 amino acids. Looked up from germline, CDR1 is MNHEY and CDR2 is SVGAGI. The V end was cut by 2 bases, the J end by 4 bases, with 17 bases between. Following extraction, RNA underwent reverse transcription to cDNA, which served as the sequencing template. The repertoire was sequenced with immunoSEQ multiplex PCR; TCRdb's copy has only in-frame clones and lacks some. The table has 150,000 or so clones, more than 40% seen once; the top ten hold approximately 6.6%.

This sequence originates from a human donor with alopecia areata. Sequencing was performed on CD4+ T cells sorted from blood. The rearrangement joins TRBV6-5 to TRBJ1-2, with D maybe TRBD1 (5 bases). The CDR3 loop reads CASSYQGGITGYGYTF. The CDR3 DNA reads as TGTGCCAGCAGTTACCAGGGTGGGATTACAGGCTATGGCTACACCTTC.